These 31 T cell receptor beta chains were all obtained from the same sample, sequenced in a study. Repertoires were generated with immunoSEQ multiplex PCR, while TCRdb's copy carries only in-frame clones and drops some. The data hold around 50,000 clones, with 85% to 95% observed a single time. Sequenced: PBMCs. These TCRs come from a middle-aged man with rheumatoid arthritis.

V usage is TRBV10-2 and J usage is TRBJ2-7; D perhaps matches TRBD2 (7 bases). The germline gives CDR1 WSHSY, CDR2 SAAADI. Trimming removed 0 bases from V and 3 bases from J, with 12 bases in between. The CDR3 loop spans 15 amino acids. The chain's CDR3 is CASSESRGTNYEQYF. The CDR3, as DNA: TGCGCCAGCAGTGAGTCGAGGGGGACTAACTACGAGCAGTACTTC.

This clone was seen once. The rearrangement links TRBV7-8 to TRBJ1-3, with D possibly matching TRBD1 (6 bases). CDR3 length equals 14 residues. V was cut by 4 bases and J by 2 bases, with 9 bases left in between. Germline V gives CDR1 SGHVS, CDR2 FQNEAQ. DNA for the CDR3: TGTGCCAGCAGCTCTTCAGGGGCTGGAAACACCATATATTTT. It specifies CASSSSGAGNTIYF.

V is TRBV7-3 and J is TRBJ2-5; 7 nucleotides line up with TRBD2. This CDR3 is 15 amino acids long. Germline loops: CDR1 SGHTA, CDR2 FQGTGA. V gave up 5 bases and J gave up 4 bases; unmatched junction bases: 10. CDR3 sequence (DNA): TGTGCCAGCAGCCCCGGGGGAGCGGGGCTAGAGACCCAGTACTTC. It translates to CASSPGGAGLETQYF.

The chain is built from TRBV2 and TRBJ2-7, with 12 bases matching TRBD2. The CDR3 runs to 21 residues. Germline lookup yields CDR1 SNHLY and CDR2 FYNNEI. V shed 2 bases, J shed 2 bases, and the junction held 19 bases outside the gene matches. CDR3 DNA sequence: TGTGCCAGCAGTGAACGACCCTTCGGGTGGCAGACTAGCGGGAGTCCCTACGAGCAGTACTTC. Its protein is CASSERPFGWQTSGSPYEQYF.

CDR3 sequence reads: CATSGGRAGVQETQYF. CDR3 bases: TGTGCCACCAGTGGAGGTCGAGCGGGGGTACAAGAGACCCAGTACTTC. The V and J genes are TRBV24-1 and TRBJ2-5, with 8 bases fitting TRBD2. Unmatched junction bases numbered 9, after V lost 5 bases and J lost 2 bases. Germline CDR1 reads KGHDR; CDR2 reads SFDVKD. The CDR3 consists of 16 residues.

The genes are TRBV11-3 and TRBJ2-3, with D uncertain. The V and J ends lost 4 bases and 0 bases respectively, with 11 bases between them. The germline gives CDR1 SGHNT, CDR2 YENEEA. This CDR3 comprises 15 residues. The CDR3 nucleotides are TGTGCCAGCAGCTCAGGCGGTGCTAGCACAGATACGCAGTATTTT. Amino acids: CASSSGGASTDTQYF.

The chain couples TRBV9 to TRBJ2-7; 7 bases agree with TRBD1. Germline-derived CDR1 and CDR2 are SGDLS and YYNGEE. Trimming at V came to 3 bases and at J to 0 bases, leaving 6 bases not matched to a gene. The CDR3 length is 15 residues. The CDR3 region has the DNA TGTGCCAGCAGCGGAAGGGACAGCTCCTCCTACGAGCAGTACTTC. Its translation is CASSGRDSSSYEQYF.

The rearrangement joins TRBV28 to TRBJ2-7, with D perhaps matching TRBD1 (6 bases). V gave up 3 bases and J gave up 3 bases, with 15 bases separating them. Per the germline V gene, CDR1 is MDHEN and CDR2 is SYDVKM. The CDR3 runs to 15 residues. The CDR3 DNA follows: TGTGCCAGCAGTTTCGGAGGTGAGGGGGACTACGAGCAGTACTTC. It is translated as CASSFGGEGDYEQYF.

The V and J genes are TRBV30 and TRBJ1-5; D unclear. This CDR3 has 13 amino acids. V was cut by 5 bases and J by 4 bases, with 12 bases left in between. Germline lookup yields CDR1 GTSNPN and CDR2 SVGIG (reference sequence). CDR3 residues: CAWARRPNQPQHF. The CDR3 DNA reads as TGTGCCTGGGCTAGGAGGCCTAATCAGCCCCAGCATTTT.

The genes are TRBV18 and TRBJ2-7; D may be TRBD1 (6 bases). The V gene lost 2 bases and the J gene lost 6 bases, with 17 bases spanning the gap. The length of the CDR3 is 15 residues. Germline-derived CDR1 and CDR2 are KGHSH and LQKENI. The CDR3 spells CASSPTNRDAGEQYF. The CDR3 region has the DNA TGTGCCAGCTCACCAACAAACAGGGACGCTGGCGAGCAGTACTTC. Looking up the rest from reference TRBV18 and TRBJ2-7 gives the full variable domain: NAGVMQNPRHLVRRRGQEARLRCSPMKGHSHVYWYRQLPEEGLKFMVYLQKENIIDESGMPKERFSAEFPKEGPSILRIQQVVRGDSAAYFCASSPTNRDAGEQYFGPGTRLTVT.

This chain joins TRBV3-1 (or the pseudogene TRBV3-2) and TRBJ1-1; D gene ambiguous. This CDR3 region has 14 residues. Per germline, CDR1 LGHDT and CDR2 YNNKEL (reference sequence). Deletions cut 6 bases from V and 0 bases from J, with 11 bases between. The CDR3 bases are TGTGCCAGCAGTCCAAGGGCACTGAACACTGAAGCTTTCTTT. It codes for CASSPRALNTEAFF.

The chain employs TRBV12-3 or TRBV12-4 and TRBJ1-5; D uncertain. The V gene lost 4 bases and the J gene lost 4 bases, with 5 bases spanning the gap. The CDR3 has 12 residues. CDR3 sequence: CASSSHNQPQHF. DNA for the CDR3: TGTGCCAGCAGTTCTCATAATCAGCCCCAGCATTTT.

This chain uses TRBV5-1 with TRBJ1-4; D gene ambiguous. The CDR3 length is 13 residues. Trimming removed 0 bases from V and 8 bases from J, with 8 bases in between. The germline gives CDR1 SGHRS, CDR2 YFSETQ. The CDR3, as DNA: TGCGCCAGCAGCTTGGTAGTCGAAGAAAAACTGTTTTTT. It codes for CASSLVVEEKLFF.

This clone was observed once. CDR3 DNA sequence: TGTGCCAGCTCACCGAGCCGGGACAGGAACAATGAGCAGTTCTTC. Its translation is CASSPSRDRNNEQFF. The chain employs TRBV18 and TRBJ2-1; 8 nucleotides agree with TRBD1. CDR1 is KGHSH and CDR2 is LQKENI in the germline V gene. The V segment lost 3 bases and the J segment 5 bases; nucleotides outside the gene matches: 6. There are 15 residues in the CDR3.

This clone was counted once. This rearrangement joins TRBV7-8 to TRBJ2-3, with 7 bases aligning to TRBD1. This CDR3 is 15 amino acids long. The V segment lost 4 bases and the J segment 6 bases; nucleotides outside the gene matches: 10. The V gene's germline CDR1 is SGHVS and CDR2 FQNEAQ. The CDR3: CASSSDATGDDTQYF. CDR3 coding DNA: TGTGCCAGCAGCTCAGATGCTACAGGGGATGATACGCAGTATTTT.

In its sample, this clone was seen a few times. The CDR3 DNA follows: TGTGCCAGCAGCCGGGACAGTAGGGATCACACTGAAGCTTTCTTT. This encodes CASSRDSRDHTEAFF. The genes are TRBV11-3 and TRBJ1-1, with 7 bases lining up with TRBD1. CDR1 and CDR2 from the germline V gene are SGHNT and YENEEA. CDR3 size: 15 residues. Trimming cost V 5 bases and J 3 bases; bases outside gene matches: 9.

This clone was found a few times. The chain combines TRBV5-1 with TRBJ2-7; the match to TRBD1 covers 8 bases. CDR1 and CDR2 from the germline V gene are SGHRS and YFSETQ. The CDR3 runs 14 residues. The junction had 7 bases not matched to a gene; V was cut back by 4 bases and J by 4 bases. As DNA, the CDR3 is TGCGCCAGCAGCCCTCCGGGACAGGCTTACGAGCAGTACTTC. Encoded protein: CASSPPGQAYEQYF.

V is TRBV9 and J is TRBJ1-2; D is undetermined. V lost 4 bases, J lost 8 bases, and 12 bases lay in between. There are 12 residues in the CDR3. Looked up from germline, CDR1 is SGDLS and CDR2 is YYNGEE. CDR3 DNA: TGTGCCAGCAGCACTGACACAGTGGGCTACACCTTC. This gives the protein CASSTDTVGYTF.

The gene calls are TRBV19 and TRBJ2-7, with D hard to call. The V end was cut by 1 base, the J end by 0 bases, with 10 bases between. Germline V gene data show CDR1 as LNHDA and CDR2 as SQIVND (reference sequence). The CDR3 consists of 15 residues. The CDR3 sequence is CASSIGTAASYEQYF. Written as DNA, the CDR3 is TGTGCCAGTAGTATAGGAACAGCCGCCTCCTACGAGCAGTACTTC.

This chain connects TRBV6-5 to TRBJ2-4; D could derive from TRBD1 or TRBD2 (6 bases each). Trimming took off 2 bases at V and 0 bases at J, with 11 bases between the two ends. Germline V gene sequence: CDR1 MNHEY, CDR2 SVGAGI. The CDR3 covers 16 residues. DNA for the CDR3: TGTGCCAGCAGTTACCTTAGGGGGGCAGCCAAAAACATTCAGTACTTC. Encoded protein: CASSYLRGAAKNIQYF.

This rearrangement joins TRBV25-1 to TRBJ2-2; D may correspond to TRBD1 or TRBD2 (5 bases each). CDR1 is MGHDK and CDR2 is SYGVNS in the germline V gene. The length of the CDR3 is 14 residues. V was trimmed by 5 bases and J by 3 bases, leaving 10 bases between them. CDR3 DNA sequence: TGTGCCAGCAGTAAAGGGACCCACACCGGGGAGCTGTTTTTT. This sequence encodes CASSKGTHTGELFF.

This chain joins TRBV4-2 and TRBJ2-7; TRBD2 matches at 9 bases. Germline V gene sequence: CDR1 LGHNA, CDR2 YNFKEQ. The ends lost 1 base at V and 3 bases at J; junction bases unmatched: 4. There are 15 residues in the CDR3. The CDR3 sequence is CASSQVAGEVYEQYF. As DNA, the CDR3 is TGTGCCAGCAGCCAAGTAGCGGGAGAGGTCTACGAGCAGTACTTC.

The CDR3 DNA reads TGTGCCACCAGTGATTCACAAGCGGGGGGGGACGGAGAAAACTCTGGGGCCAACGTCCTGACTTTC. Its translation: CATSDSQAGGDGENSGANVLTF. The chain links TRBV24-1 to TRBJ2-6, with 10 bases aligning to TRBD2. The CDR3 contains 22 residues. V dropped 2 bases and J dropped 0; count of bases not matched to a gene: 15. Germline values: CDR1 KGHDR, CDR2 SFDVKD.

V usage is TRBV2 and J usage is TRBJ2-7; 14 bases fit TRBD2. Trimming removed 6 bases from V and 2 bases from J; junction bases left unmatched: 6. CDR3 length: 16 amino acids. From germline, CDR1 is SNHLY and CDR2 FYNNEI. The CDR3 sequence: CASSAGTSGGAYEQYF. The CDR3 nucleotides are TGTGCCAGCAGCGCCGGGACTAGCGGGGGCGCCTACGAGCAGTACTTC.

As DNA, the CDR3 is TGTGCCAGCAGCCATACGGACAGGTCGGCGGGCTACACCTTC. It yields the protein CASSHTDRSAGYTF. The gene calls are TRBV11-1 and TRBJ1-2, with TRBD1 identical over 7 bases. Germline V gene sequence: CDR1 SGHAT, CDR2 FQDESV (reference sequence). With V trimmed by 5 bases and J by 8 bases, 11 bases remained unmatched. The CDR3 is 14 amino acids.

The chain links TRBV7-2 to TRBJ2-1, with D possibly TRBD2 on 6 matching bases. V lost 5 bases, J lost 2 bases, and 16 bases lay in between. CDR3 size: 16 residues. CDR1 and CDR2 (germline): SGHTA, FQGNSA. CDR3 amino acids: CASSPKLADTYNEQFF. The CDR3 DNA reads TGTGCCAGCAGCCCGAAACTAGCAGATACCTACAATGAGCAGTTCTTC. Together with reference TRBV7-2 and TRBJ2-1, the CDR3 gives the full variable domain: GAGVSQSPSNKVTEKGKDVELRCDPISGHTALYWYRQSLGQGLEFLIYFQGNSAPDKSGLPSDRFSAERTGGSVSTLTIQRTQQEDSAVYLCASSPKLADTYNEQFFGPGTRLTVL.

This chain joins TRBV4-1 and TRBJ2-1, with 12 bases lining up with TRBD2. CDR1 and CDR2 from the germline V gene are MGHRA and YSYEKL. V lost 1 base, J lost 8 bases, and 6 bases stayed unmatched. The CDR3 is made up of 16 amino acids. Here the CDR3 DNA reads TGCGCCAGCAGCCAAGCGCTAGCGGGGGGGCCGGATGAGCAGTTCTTC. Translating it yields CASSQALAGGPDEQFF.

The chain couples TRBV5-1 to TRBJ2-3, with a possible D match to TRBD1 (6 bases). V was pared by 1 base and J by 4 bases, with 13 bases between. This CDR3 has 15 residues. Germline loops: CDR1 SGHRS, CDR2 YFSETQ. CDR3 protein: CASSLTGSISDTQYF. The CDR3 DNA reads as TGCGCCAGCAGCTTGACAGGGAGTATCTCAGATACGCAGTATTTT.

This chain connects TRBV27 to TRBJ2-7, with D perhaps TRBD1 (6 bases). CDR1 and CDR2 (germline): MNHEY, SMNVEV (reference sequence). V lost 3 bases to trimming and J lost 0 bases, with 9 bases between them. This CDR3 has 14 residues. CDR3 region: CASSLAGDSYEQYF. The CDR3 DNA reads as TGTGCCAGCAGTTTGGCAGGGGACTCCTACGAGCAGTACTTC.

The CDR3 here is CASSSGSSYNEQFF. In DNA, the CDR3 is TGTGCCAGCAGCTCGGGGAGCTCCTACAATGAGCAGTTCTTC. The genes are TRBV11-1 and TRBJ2-1, with D possibly matching TRBD2 (5 bases). This CDR3 contains 14 residues. Trimming left V 4 bases short and J 0 bases short, with 7 bases between. Germline-derived CDR1 and CDR2 are SGHAT and FQDESV (reference sequence). The full variable domain, in which reference TRBV11-1 and TRBJ2-1 provide the parts outside the CDR3, is EAEVAQSPRYKITEKSQAVAFWCDPISGHATLYWYRQILGQGPELLVQFQDESVVDDSQLPKDRFSAERLKGVDSTLKIQPAELGDSAMYLCASSSGSSYNEQFFGPGTRLTVL.

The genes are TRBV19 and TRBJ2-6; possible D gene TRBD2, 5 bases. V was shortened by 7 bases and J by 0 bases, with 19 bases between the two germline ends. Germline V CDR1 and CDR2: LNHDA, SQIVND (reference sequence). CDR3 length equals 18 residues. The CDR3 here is CASKSSGSGLSGANVLTF. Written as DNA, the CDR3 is TGTGCCAGTAAGTCGAGCGGCAGCGGACTCTCTGGGGCCAACGTCCTGACTTTC.